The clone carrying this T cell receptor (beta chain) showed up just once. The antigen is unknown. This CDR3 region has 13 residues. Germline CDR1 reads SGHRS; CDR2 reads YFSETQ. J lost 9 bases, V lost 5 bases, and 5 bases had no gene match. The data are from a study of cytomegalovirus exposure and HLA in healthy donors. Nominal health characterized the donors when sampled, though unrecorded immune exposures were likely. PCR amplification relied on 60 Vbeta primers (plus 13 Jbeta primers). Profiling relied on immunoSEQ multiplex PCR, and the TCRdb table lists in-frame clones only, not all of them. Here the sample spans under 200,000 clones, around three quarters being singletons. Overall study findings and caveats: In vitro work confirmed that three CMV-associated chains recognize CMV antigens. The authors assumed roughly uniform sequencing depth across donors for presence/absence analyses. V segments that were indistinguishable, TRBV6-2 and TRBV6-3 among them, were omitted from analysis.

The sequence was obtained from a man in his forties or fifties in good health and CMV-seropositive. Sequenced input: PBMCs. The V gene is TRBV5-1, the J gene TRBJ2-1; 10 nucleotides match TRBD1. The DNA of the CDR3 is TGCGCCAGCAGAGACAGGGGGCGAGGTGAGCAGTTCTTC. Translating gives CASRDRGRGEQFF.